The clone carrying this TCR beta chain was counted at least ten times. What it binds is not known. An end of the junction differs from the germline gene, which may be a read error. The CDR3 consists of 14 residues. CDR1 SGHRS and CDR2 YFSETQ come from the germline V gene. TCRdb re-analysed the 5' RACE reads in MiXCR, keeping a single row per CDR3 protein. Of roughly 700,000 distinct CDR3 sequences listed, under 20% are singletons. This sample was included in a study of CD8 T cells in ankylosing spondylitis. Study-wide points: A TCR beta motif of under 10 highly homologous variants seemed to mark ankylosing spondylitis blood. As reported, disease-linked clones showed significant enrichment in matched ankylosing spondylitis synovial fluid.

The material sequenced was blood, either unsorted or a sorted T cell fraction (not recorded which). The sequence was collected from a male donor with ankylosing spondylitis. V is TRBV5-1 and J is TRBJ1-1; weak D call: TRBD1 (6 bases). The CDR3 DNA sequence: TGTGCCAGCAGCTTAGGGGGGGCAAACACTGAAGCTTTCTTT. This translates into CASSLGGANTEAFF.